A selection of T cell receptor beta chains follows, all from one sample in a study of blood T cell repertoires in COVID-19. Some clones are missing from TCRdb's copy, which holds only in-frame ones; the method was immunoSEQ multiplex PCR. The table includes about 64,000 clones, about 86% detected once. The sequenced sample was peripheral blood. The origin of the receptors is a man between 40 and 49 years old with acute or convalescent COVID-19. CDR3s include the opening cysteine and the closing phenylalanine or tryptophan. The D gene is left open where the match is weak. Size is stated for part of the rows, as once, few or many counts, or as a class when the clone is expanded.

TRBV2	.	TRBJ2-2	14	TRBD1	CASSSDRGTGELFF	TGTGCCAGCAGTTCTGACAGGGGCACCGGGGAGCTGTTTTTT
TRBV3-1/TRBV3-2	once	TRBJ1-2	14	.	CASSQRTGLYGYTF	TGTGCCAGCAGCCAGCGTACAGGGCTCTATGGCTACACCTTC
TRBV6-6	.	TRBJ2-1	13	.	CASSLHARAEQFF	TGTGCCAGCAGCCTCCACGCGCGGGCGGAGCAGTTCTTC
TRBV28	.	TRBJ2-7	15	TRBD2	CASSIGGGGSYEQYF	TGTGCCAGCAGCATAGGCGGGGGAGGCTCCTACGAGCAGTACTTC
TRBV30	.	TRBJ1-3	14	.	CAWFDSSSGNTIYF	TGTGCCTGGTTCGACAGTTCCTCTGGAAACACCATATATTTT
TRBV10-3	.	TRBJ2-5	18	TRBD2	CAISESTFGEGSRKTQYF	TGTGCCATCAGTGAGTCGACGTTTGGGGAGGGAAGCAGGAAGACCCAGTACTTC
TRBV5-1	.	TRBJ2-7	14	.	CASSFWGRPHEQYF	TGCGCCAGCAGCTTCTGGGGGCGCCCCCACGAGCAGTACTTC
TRBV10-3	.	TRBJ1-2	13	.	CATARATDYGYTF	TGTGCCACAGCGAGGGCTACGGACTATGGCTACACCTTC
TRBV3-1/TRBV3-2	.	TRBJ1-6	13	TRBD1	CASRQGEDSPLHF	TGTGCCAGCAGACAGGGGGAGGATTCACCCCTCCACTTT
TRBV7-2	.	TRBJ2-5	15	.	CASSPPWTDKETQYF	TGTGCCAGCAGCCCCCCCTGGACAGATAAAGAGACCCAGTACTTC
TRBV7-8	medium-sized	TRBJ1-5	14	.	CASSLQGFFEPQHF	TGTGCCAGCAGCTTACAGGGATTTTTTGAGCCCCAGCATTTT
TRBV5-1	.	TRBJ2-5	16	TRBD2	CASSLVTSGGAETQYF	TGCGCCAGCAGCTTGGTTACTAGCGGGGGGGCGGAGACCCAGTACTTC
TRBV6-6	.	TRBJ1-2	14	.	CASSPSYFSGGYTF	TGTGCCAGCAGTCCCTCCTACTTCTCAGGGGGCTACACCTTC
TRBV24-1	.	TRBJ1-5	12	.	CATSDSTGAQHF	TGTGCCACCAGTGATAGTACGGGGGCCCAGCATTTT
TRBV11-3	.	TRBJ1-1	15	.	CASSLDFGGQGRAFF	TGTGCCAGCAGCTTAGATTTTGGTGGGCAGGGGAGAGCTTTCTTT
TRBV6-5	.	TRBJ1-2	12	.	CASIQGLGGYTF	TGTGCCAGCATCCAGGGGCTCGGCGGCTACACCTTC
TRBV19	.	TRBJ1-2	13	.	CASSPRPSYGYTF	TGTGCCAGTAGTCCGCGTCCTAGCTATGGCTACACCTTC
TRBV18	.	TRBJ1-3	14	.	CASSLGESGNTIYF	TGTGCCAGCTCACTAGGGGAATCTGGAAACACCATATATTTT
TRBV5-1	.	TRBJ1-1	17	TRBD1	CASSFTGQGISNTEAFF	TGCGCCAGCAGCTTCACAGGACAGGGCATATCAAACACTGAAGCTTTCTTT
TRBV3-1/TRBV3-2	.	TRBJ1-2	16	.	CASSQGYIGVNYGYTF	TGTGCCAGCAGCCAAGGTTATATCGGGGTTAACTATGGCTACACCTTC
TRBV11-2	.	TRBJ1-4	14	.	CASSSWGGSEKLFF	TGTGCCAGCAGCTCATGGGGGGGTTCTGAAAAACTGTTTTTT
TRBV5-1	.	TRBJ2-7	13	.	CASSLVGGYEQYF	TGCGCCAGCAGCTTGGTCGGCGGCTACGAGCAGTACTTC
TRBV5-1	.	TRBJ1-6	19	.	CASNPGFGPASSYNSPLHF	TGCGCCAGCAACCCGGGTTTTGGCCCCGCAAGCTCCTATAATTCACCCCTCCACTTT
TRBV5-1	.	TRBJ2-4	16	.	CASSVPLLSGQNIQYF	TGCGCCAGCAGCGTCCCCCTTCTTAGCGGTCAAAACATTCAGTACTTC
TRBV11-3	.	TRBJ1-5	15	TRBD1	CASQARTGYNQPQHF	TGTGCCAGCCAGGCTCGGACAGGGTATAATCAGCCCCAGCATTTT
TRBV18	.	TRBJ1-2	11	.	CASSLRDGYTF	TGTGCCAGCTCACTACGGGATGGCTACACCTTC